The next 32 T cell receptor beta chains were all read from a single sample in a study of T cell repertoires in cytomegalovirus infection. In TCRdb, the reads were re-called with MiXCR into one record per CDR3 protein. The sample gives 900,000 to 950,000 distinct CDR3 sequences, about a third of which show up once; around an eighth is in the top ten. No antigen has been identified for these receptors. Material: cultured CD8+ T cells from PBMCs, obtained from culture after CMV antigen stimulation. These receptors were obtained from a human donor in good health (CMV status not recorded). Some clones in this sample may be carry-over from other donors' samples.

The sample holds a few counts of this clonotype. CDR3 DNA: TGCAGTGCTGCGCCTAGACTGAACACTGAAGCTTTCTTT. Amino acids: CSAAPRLNTEAFF. The J gene is TRBJ1-1, the V gene TRBV20-1; D uncertain. With 5 bases removed from V and 0 bases from J, the gap between germline ends came to 10 bases. The CDR3 runs 13 residues. CDR1 DFQATT and CDR2 SNEGSKA come from the germline V gene (reference sequence).

The table lists this clonotype with a count of one. The rearrangement joins TRBV10-3 to TRBJ1-1; D is unclear. The CDR3 is 14 residues long. The germline V gene has CDR1 ENHRY and CDR2 SYGVKD. The V gene lost 4 bases and the J gene lost 1 base, with 10 bases spanning the gap. Here the CDR3 DNA reads TGTGCCATCAGTGGAGGACGTGCGAACACTGAAGCTTTCTTT. Translated, it gives CAISGGRANTEAFF.

As for this clonotype: The junction does not match germline at one end; this may be a read error. The V and J genes are TRBV25-1 and TRBJ1-1; no definite D call. This CDR3 is 13 amino acids long. Germline lookup yields CDR1 MGHDK and CDR2 SYGVNS. Here the CDR3 reads CVSSVNLGTEAFF. DNA of the CDR3: TGTGTCAGCAGTGTGAACTTAGGCACTGAAGCTTTCTTT.

This clonotype was detected a few times. This chain joins TRBV5-1 and TRBJ1-4; D is unresolved. Germline-derived CDR1 and CDR2 are SGHRS and YFSETQ. The CDR3 runs 15 residues. V lost 2 bases to trimming and J lost 0 bases, with 8 bases between them. The CDR3 reads CASSFRDATNEKLFF. The CDR3 nucleotides are TGCGCCAGCAGCTTTCGTGACGCAACTAATGAAAAACTGTTTTTT.

This chain links TRBV4-3 with TRBJ1-1, with D possibly matching TRBD1 (6 bases). CDR1 and CDR2 from the germline V gene are LGHNA and YSLEER. Trimming pared 0 bases from V and 1 base from J, leaving 21 bases between. The CDR3 is 19 amino acids. CDR3: CASSQDWSGVRDWNTEAFF. The CDR3 DNA reads TGCGCCAGCAGCCAAGATTGGTCAGGGGTAAGGGATTGGAACACTGAAGCTTTCTTT.

This CDR3 reads CASSFSSRGVQYQETQYF. The CDR3, as DNA: TGTGCCAGCAGTTTTTCGTCCAGGGGCGTTCAGTACCAAGAGACCCAGTACTTC. The chain couples TRBV28 to TRBJ2-5; the D gene is possibly TRBD1 (6 bases). Between the trimmed V and J ends, which lost 3 bases and 0 bases, there was a span of 20 bases. The CDR3 has 18 amino acids. Germline-derived CDR1 and CDR2 are MDHEN and SYDVKM.

The V and J genes are TRBV6-6 and TRBJ2-1, with 7 bases identical to TRBD2. Germline loops: CDR1 MNHNY, CDR2 SVGAGI (reference sequence). V was clipped by 2 bases and J by 7 bases; unmatched bases: 14. The CDR3 spans 17 residues. The CDR3 nucleotides read TGTGCCAGCAGTTACCGACTAGCCCGGGGGAGAGGGAATGAGCAGTTCTTC. It translates to CASSYRLARGRGNEQFF.

V is TRBV6-2 or TRBV6-3 and J is TRBJ1-2; D is ambiguous. In germline, CDR1 is MNHEY, CDR2 SVGEGT. This CDR3 contains 12 residues. V lost 10 bases to trimming and J lost 3 bases, with 12 bases between them. CDR3 nucleotides: TGTGCCACGTCAGGTCAGGACTATGGCTACACCTTC. This codes for CATSGQDYGYTF.

This rearrangement joins TRBV29-1 to TRBJ2-1; weak D call: TRBD1 (6 bases). The CDR3 sequence is 11 residues long. CDR1 is SQVTM and CDR2 is ANQGSEA in the germline V gene. V lost 5 bases to trimming and J lost 5 bases, with 7 bases between them. In DNA form, the CDR3 reads TGCAGCGTTTGGACAGACAATGAGCAGTTCTTC. This codes for CSVWTDNEQFF.

The V call is TRBV15, the J call TRBJ2-7; 7 bases fit TRBD1. V shed 3 bases and J 3 bases; nucleotides not matched to a gene: 8. CDR3 length: 15 residues. The germline V gene has CDR1 LNHNV and CDR2 YYDKDF (reference sequence). This CDR3 reads CATSSPRDSYYEQYF. The CDR3 DNA is TGTGCCACCAGCAGCCCCCGGGACAGCTACTACGAGCAGTACTTC.

V usage is TRBV20-1 and J usage is TRBJ2-1; 9 nucleotides line up with TRBD2. The CDR3 length is 15 residues. The germline V gene has CDR1 DFQATT and CDR2 SNEGSKA (reference sequence). The V gene end was trimmed by 1 base and the J gene end by 8 bases; junction bases not matched to a gene: 9. CDR3 bases: TGCAGTGCTAGAGCCTTCGCGGGGGGGCTAGATGAGCAGTTCTTC. This translates into CSARAFAGGLDEQFF.

The sample holds one count of this clonotype. This may be a read error, as it is one base from a much larger clone. As DNA, the CDR3 is TGTGCCAGCAGCTCAGGGAGGGGGGTGGCCTATGACTACACCTTC. Protein: CASSSGRGVAYDYTF. The chain combines TRBV7-6 with TRBJ1-2; weak D call: TRBD1 (6 bases). The CDR3 extends over 15 amino acids. Per the germline V gene, CDR1 is SGHVS and CDR2 is FNYEAQ.

This chain connects TRBV24-1 to TRBJ2-3; 11 bases are shared with TRBD2. The V gene's germline CDR1 is KGHDR and CDR2 SFDVKD. After removal of 3 bases from V and 2 bases from J, the junction contained 6 bases not matched to a gene. The CDR3 is 17 residues long. The CDR3 sequence is CATSDPTSGEPTDTQYF. CDR3 DNA: TGTGCCACCAGTGATCCGACTAGCGGGGAGCCCACAGATACGCAGTATTTT.

The chain recombines TRBV7-8 with TRBJ2-3, with D unresolved. Germline lookup yields CDR1 SGHVS and CDR2 FQNEAQ. The CDR3 totals 13 residues. V lost 5 bases to trimming and J lost 14 bases, with 20 bases between them. In DNA form, the CDR3 reads TGTGCCAGCAGCATCGAAATGGACCCCCCCCTGTATTTT. Translated, it gives CASSIEMDPPLYF. Variable domain in full (rest from reference TRBV7-8 and TRBJ2-3): GAGVSQSPRYKVAKRGQDVALRCDPISGHVSLFWYQQALGQGPEFLTYFQNEAQLDKSGLPSDRFFAERPEGSVSTLKIQRTQQEDSAVYLCASSIEMDPPLYFGPGTRLTVL.

V usage is TRBV2 and J usage is TRBJ1-5; the D gene is possibly TRBD1 (5 bases). This CDR3 has 17 residues. CDR1 and CDR2 (germline): SNHLY, FYNNEI. The V end was cut by 0 bases, the J end by 2 bases, with 14 bases between. In DNA, the CDR3 is TGTGCCAGCAGTGAAGCACGAGGGGCTAGAGGCAATCAGCCCCAGCATTTT. It specifies CASSEARGARGNQPQHF.

About this clonotype: A much larger clone lies a single base off, so this may be a read error. This chain joins TRBV7-6 and TRBJ1-2; TRBD1 is a possible D gene (5 bases). The length of the CDR3 is 14 residues. The germline V gene has CDR1 SGHVS and CDR2 FNYEAQ. CDR3 nucleotides: TGTACCAGCAGCTTAGGTTCAGGGAGAAAGGGCTACACCTTC. Protein: CTSSLGSGRKGYTF.

The J gene is TRBJ2-1, the V gene TRBV9; 11 bases agree with TRBD1. CDR3 length: 16 amino acids. The germline V gene encodes CDR1 SGDLS and CDR2 YYNGEE. After removal of 3 bases from V and 6 bases from J, the junction contained 8 bases not matched to a gene. The CDR3 loop reads CASSDGQGATLNEQFF. The CDR3 DNA reads as TGTGCCAGCAGCGACGGACAGGGGGCTACCCTCAATGAGCAGTTCTTC. The full variable domain, with the rest looked up from reference TRBV9 and TRBJ2-1, is DSGVTQTPKHLITATGQRVTLRCSPRSGDLSVYWYQQSLDQGLQFLIQYYNGEERAKGNILERFSAQQFPDLHSELNLSSLELGDSALYFCASSDGQGATLNEQFFGPGTRLTVL.

This clonotype has at least ten counts. The V call is TRBV5-6, the J call TRBJ2-7, with TRBD1 matching 7 bases. Germline assignment: CDR1 SGHDT and CDR2 YYEEEE. There are 18 residues in the CDR3. V lost 1 base to trimming and J lost 2 bases; unmatched junction nucleotides: 15. CDR3 bases: TGTGCCAGCAGCTTGATAGGGACAGATTCACTCGCCACCTACGAGCAGTACGTC. Amino acids: CASSLIGTDSLATYEQYV.

This chain joins TRBV7-8 and TRBJ2-1; 12 bases line up with TRBD2. CDR1 SGHVS and CDR2 FQNEAQ come from the germline V gene. Trimming removed 5 bases from V and 9 bases from J; junction bases left unmatched: 5. The CDR3 loop spans 14 amino acids. The CDR3 region is CASSHRLAGVEQFF. The DNA of the CDR3 is TGTGCCAGCAGCCATAGACTAGCGGGGGTTGAGCAGTTCTTC. Combining the CDR3 with reference TRBV7-8 and TRBJ2-1 gives the whole variable domain GAGVSQSPRYKVAKRGQDVALRCDPISGHVSLFWYQQALGQGPEFLTYFQNEAQLDKSGLPSDRFFAERPEGSVSTLKIQRTQQEDSAVYLCASSHRLAGVEQFFGPGTRLTVL.

V usage is TRBV27 and J usage is TRBJ1-2, with D unclear. The germline gives CDR1 MNHEY, CDR2 SMNVEV (reference sequence). The ends were cut back, 2 bases at V and 4 bases at J, with 17 bases in the middle. CDR3 length: 16 amino acids. The CDR3 sequence is CASSLTAMGTPYGYTF. The CDR3 region has the DNA TGTGCCAGCAGTTTAACAGCCATGGGCACTCCCTATGGCTACACCTTC.

V and J are TRBV6-6 and TRBJ2-6; 7 bases are shared with TRBD1. This CDR3 is 17 amino acids long. J gave up 0 bases and V 5 bases, and 7 bases lay outside the gene matches. The V gene's germline CDR1 is MNHNY and CDR2 SVGAGI (reference sequence). CDR3 bases: TGTGCCAGCAGTGATCCCGGGACAGACTCTGGGGCCAACGTCCTGACTTTC. Its translation: CASSDPGTDSGANVLTF.

The rearrangement uses TRBV28 and TRBJ2-5, with D possibly being TRBD1 (6 bases). Looked up from germline, CDR1 is MDHEN and CDR2 is SYDVKM. There are 15 residues in the CDR3. V was cut by 6 bases and J by 2 bases, with 16 bases left in between. The CDR3 protein is CASSPGQSVQETQYF. The CDR3 DNA is TGTGCCAGCAGCCCTGGACAGTCTGTACAAGAGACCCAGTACTTC.

The CDR3 region is CASSYYSRGFFSYEQYF. CDR3 coding DNA: TGTGCCAGCAGTTACTATTCCAGGGGGTTTTTCTCCTACGAGCAGTACTTC. This chain uses TRBV6-5 with TRBJ2-7; TRBD1 agrees at 7 bases. The length of the CDR3 is 17 residues. Losses at the gene ends were 1 base for V and 0 bases for J; bases not matched to a gene: 9. Germline-derived CDR1 and CDR2 are MNHEY and SVGAGI.

This clonotype was found a few times. The J gene is TRBJ2-2, the V gene TRBV6-5, with D possibly being TRBD1 (5 bases). With 5 bases removed from V and 6 bases from J, the gap between germline ends came to 13 bases. CDR1 and CDR2 from the germline V gene are MNHEY and SVGAGI. The CDR3 totals 14 residues. CDR3 DNA: TGTGCCAGCAGTGGGGCCTTAGGCGCCGGGGAGCTGTTTTTT. Its protein product is CASSGALGAGELFF.

The V gene is TRBV27, the J gene TRBJ1-5; a weak D match, TRBD1 (5 bases). Trimming cost V 5 bases and J 3 bases, with 23 bases left between them. Per the germline V gene, CDR1 is MNHEY and CDR2 is SMNVEV (reference sequence). The CDR3 is made up of 18 amino acids. The chain's CDR3 is CASSPLSPGLVINQPQHF. The DNA of the CDR3 is TGTGCCAGCAGTCCCTTATCCCCAGGGCTTGTCATCAATCAGCCCCAGCATTTT.

This chain joins TRBV6-5 and TRBJ2-2; 8 nucleotides line up with TRBD1. V lost 10 bases to trimming and J lost 4 bases; unmatched junction nucleotides: 5. The CDR3 consists of 13 residues. Germline V gives CDR1 MNHEY, CDR2 SVGAGI. In nucleotides, the CDR3 is TGTGCCAACAGCACAGGGGGCACCGGGGAGCTGTTTTTT. Translated: CANSTGGTGELFF.

The gene calls are TRBV11-2 and TRBJ1-4; D is unclear. Germline V lookup: CDR1 SGHAT, CDR2 FQNNGV. The CDR3 runs 15 residues. V was trimmed by 2 bases and J by 6 bases, leaving 13 bases between them. CDR3 sequence reads: CASSLSGWTDEKLFF. The CDR3 nucleotides read TGTGCCAGCAGCTTAAGTGGCTGGACGGATGAAAAACTGTTTTTT.

This clonotype was observed many times. The V gene is TRBV6-1, the J gene TRBJ1-1, with 8 bases that match TRBD1. Germline CDR1 MNHNS, CDR2 SASEGT. CDR3 length equals 14 residues. Trimming removed 7 bases from V and 2 bases from J; junction bases left unmatched: 6. In nucleotides, the CDR3 is TGTGCCAGCACCCCGGACAGGGTAAACACTGAAGCTTTCTTT. It encodes CASTPDRVNTEAFF.

This clonotype has a count of ten or more. The chain recombines TRBV7-8 with TRBJ1-5; a weak D match, TRBD1 (6 bases). Germline V lookup: CDR1 SGHVS, CDR2 FQNEAQ. Trimming removed 5 bases from V and 3 bases from J, with 17 bases in between. The CDR3 spans 16 residues. This CDR3 is CASSPLGRGVNQPQHF. CDR3 nucleotide sequence: TGTGCCAGCAGCCCCCTCGGCAGGGGAGTCAATCAGCCCCAGCATTTT.

This clonotype was seen a few times. The V gene is TRBV7-6, the J gene TRBJ2-3; 9 bases fit TRBD1. From germline, CDR1 is SGHVS and CDR2 FNYEAQ. Unmatched junction bases numbered 10, after V lost 5 bases and J lost 4 bases. The CDR3 is 16 amino acids. Here the CDR3 DNA reads TGTGCCAGCAGCGCCACCGGGACAGGGTTGGCAGATACGCAGTATTTT. Its protein product is CASSATGTGLADTQYF.

Remarks on this clonotype: At one end the junction does not follow the germline gene, possibly because of a read error. The chain links TRBV12-3 or TRBV12-4 to TRBJ1-1; 7 nucleotides align to TRBD1. The CDR3 loop spans 14 amino acids. CDR3 coding DNA: TGTGTCAGCACGCGACAGGGATGGAACACTGAAGCTTTCTTT. It encodes CVSTRQGWNTEAFF.

V gene TRBV27 combines with J gene TRBJ1-6; 7 bases line up with TRBD1. This CDR3 is 16 amino acids long. The ends lost 8 bases at V and 4 bases at J; junction bases unmatched: 11. CDR1 MNHEY and CDR2 SMNVEV come from the germline V gene (reference sequence). The CDR3 DNA reads TGTGCCAGCTCCTGGGACAGCGACTTTTATAATTCACCCCTCCACTTT. Its translation: CASSWDSDFYNSPLHF.